This entry features one T cell receptor (beta chain) sequence. Assay used: immunoSEQ multiplex PCR; TCRdb lists only in-frame clones, some missing. The table shows some 150,000 clones, with approximately 96% occurring only once. This sample stems from a study of control samples from healthy donors and cancer patients. Trimming cost V 1 base and J 2 bases, with 14 bases left between them. The length of the CDR3 is 17 residues. Germline CDR1 and CDR2: MGHDK and SYGVNS. The V call is TRBV25-1, the J call TRBJ1-4; D gene unclear. The source is a woman aged 30 to 39 in good health. The specimen was blood. CDR3 residues: CASSELGPKLTNEKLFF. The CDR3 DNA is TGTGCCAGCAGTGAATTGGGTCCCAAGTTGACTAATGAAAAACTGTTTTTT.